These 24 T cell receptor beta chains share one sample of origin, sequenced in a study of CD8 T cells in Susac syndrome. Reverse transcription of roughly 0.45 to 1 ug RNA was performed with random hexamers. TCRdb independently ran MiXCR on the immunoSEQ multiplex PCR reads; one entry per CDR3 protein. The sample records around 71,000 distinct CDR3 sequences, just over 95% being singletons. Material for sequencing was CD4+ T cells from PBMCs. The receptors derive from a human donor with multiple sclerosis.

This sequence joins TRBV29-1 and TRBJ2-7, with 8 bases aligning to TRBD2. Germline CDR1 reads SQVTM; CDR2 reads ANQGSEA. Trimming at V came to 3 bases and at J to 6 bases, leaving 10 bases not matched to a gene. There are 14 residues in the CDR3. CDR3 coding DNA: TGCAGCGTTGATCACGGGGCGGGGGGAACCGAGCAGTACTTC. Translated, it gives CSVDHGAGGTEQYF.

V gene TRBV20-1 combines with J gene TRBJ2-3; 7 positions agree with TRBD1. The length of the CDR3 is 15 residues. J lost 3 bases, V lost 0 bases, and 6 bases had no gene match. In germline, CDR1 is DFQATT, CDR2 SNEGSKA (reference sequence). CDR3 amino acids: CSARDPGRGTDTQYF. CDR3 nucleotides: TGCAGTGCTAGAGATCCGGGCAGGGGGACAGATACGCAGTATTTT.

This sequence joins TRBV7-9 and TRBJ2-1; 7 bases map to TRBD2. CDR1 and CDR2 (germline): SEHNR, FQNEAQ (reference sequence). This CDR3 spans 16 amino acids. V lost 1 base to trimming and J lost 4 bases; unmatched junction nucleotides: 7. The CDR3 sequence: CASSLVSSGAYNEQFF. The CDR3 bases are TGTGCCAGCAGCTTAGTTTCCAGCGGGGCTTACAATGAGCAGTTCTTC.

V usage is TRBV3-1 and J usage is TRBJ1-6; D is ambiguous. Germline CDR1 and CDR2: LGHDT and YNNKEL (reference sequence). The germline V and J ends were trimmed by 4 bases and 14 bases, with 15 bases remaining between them. The CDR3 runs 13 residues. Written as DNA, the CDR3 is TGTGCCAGCAGCCCTGGACTTATTTCGGCCCTCCACTTT. Translating it yields CASSPGLISALHF.

In nucleotides, the CDR3 is TGTGCCAGCAGCGGAGGATGGGCGGCTGAAGCTTTCTTT. It codes for CASSGGWAAEAFF. This chain uses TRBV3-1 with TRBJ1-1; D gene uncertain. The V gene's germline CDR1 is LGHDT and CDR2 YNNKEL (reference sequence). This CDR3 comprises 13 residues. Trimming shortened V by 5 bases and J by 6 bases, and 13 bases separated the two germline ends.

The CDR3: CSASRDRNEKLFF. DNA of the CDR3: TGCAGTGCCAGCCGAGACAGAAATGAAAAACTGTTTTTT. The chain links TRBV20-1 to TRBJ1-4; perhaps TRBD1 as D (5 bases). CDR1 DFQATT and CDR2 SNEGSKA come from the germline V gene (reference sequence). Trimming left V 6 bases short and J 5 bases short, with 13 bases between. This CDR3 has 13 amino acids.

V and J are TRBV29-1 and TRBJ1-1; D may be TRBD1 (5 bases). With 4 bases removed from V and 1 base from J, the gap between germline ends came to 10 bases. This CDR3 has 13 amino acids. Germline CDR1 is SQVTM and CDR2 is ANQGSEA. The CDR3 loop reads CSVAGRWNTEAFF. CDR3 DNA: TGCAGCGTTGCAGGGAGGTGGAACACTGAAGCTTTCTTT.

This chain connects TRBV18 to TRBJ2-7; 7 positions agree with TRBD2. CDR1 is KGHSH, CDR2 LQKENI, per germline. V shed 6 bases and J 2 bases; nucleotides not matched to a gene: 10. This CDR3 spans 15 amino acids. The CDR3 loop reads CASSPSGGVTYEQYF. DNA for the CDR3: TGTGCCAGCTCCCCCAGTGGGGGGGTTACCTACGAGCAGTACTTC.

This chain links TRBV5-1 with TRBJ2-1, with 10 nucleotides matching TRBD2. V lost 3 bases to trimming and J lost 1 base; unmatched junction nucleotides: 1. The CDR3 loop spans 15 amino acids. Looked up from germline, CDR1 is SGHRS and CDR2 is YFSETQ. CDR3 bases: TGCGCCAGCAGCTCGGGACTAGCGTCCTACAATGAGCAGTTCTTC. Translation: CASSSGLASYNEQFF.

This sequence joins TRBV2 and TRBJ2-2, with TRBD1 identical over 7 bases. The length of the CDR3 is 13 residues. The V gene's germline CDR1 is SNHLY and CDR2 FYNNEI. With 7 bases clipped from V and 7 bases from J, the junction kept 6 bases outside the gene matches. The CDR3 DNA reads TGTGCCAGCATGACAGGGATGGGCGGGGAGCTGTTTTTT. It codes for CASMTGMGGELFF.

The genes are TRBV10-3 and TRBJ1-1, with D possibly being TRBD1 (6 bases). The V gene's germline CDR1 is ENHRY and CDR2 SYGVKD. There are 14 residues in the CDR3. V dropped 6 bases and J dropped 1 base, with 12 bases sitting between them. CDR3 DNA sequence: TGTGCCATCAGCTCCGGGACATCGAACACTGAAGCTTTCTTT. Its translation: CAISSGTSNTEAFF.

The table lists this clonotype with a count of one. The V and J genes are TRBV7-2 and TRBJ2-1, with 9 nucleotides matching TRBD1. Germline V CDR1 and CDR2: SGHTA, FQGNSA. The CDR3 covers 14 residues. V was pared by 8 bases and J by 8 bases, with 10 bases of the junction left unmatched. The CDR3 DNA is TGTGCCAGCCTTAGGGACAGGGTGTATCATGAGCAGTTCTTC. Translated: CASLRDRVYHEQFF. Drawing the rest from reference TRBV7-2 and TRBJ2-1, the complete variable domain is GAGVSQSPSNKVTEKGKDVELRCDPISGHTALYWYRQSLGQGLEFLIYFQGNSAPDKSGLPSDRFSAERTGGSVSTLTIQRTQQEDSAVYLCASLRDRVYHEQFFGPGTRLTVL.

Only one count was recorded for this clonotype. V and J are TRBV5-1 and TRBJ2-1, with D perhaps matching TRBD1 (5 bases). This CDR3 has 14 amino acids. V was pared by 2 bases and J by 7 bases, with 13 bases between. Germline loops: CDR1 SGHRS, CDR2 YFSETQ. The CDR3 sequence is CASSFRDLGNEQFF. CDR3 DNA: TGCGCCAGCAGCTTCAGGGATTTGGGGAATGAGCAGTTCTTC.

The CDR3 spells CASSGTANTEAFF. The CDR3 bases are TGTGCCAGCAGCGGGACAGCGAACACTGAAGCTTTCTTT. The chain joins TRBV12-3 or TRBV12-4 to TRBJ1-1; 7 bases fit TRBD1. CDR3 length: 13 residues. The trim removed 6 bases at V and 1 base at J, leaving 2 bases unmatched.

The chain uses TRBV18 and TRBJ1-2, with 8 bases lining up with TRBD1. Germline CDR1 and CDR2: KGHSH and LQKENI. CDR3 length: 14 amino acids. V shed 3 bases, J shed 4 bases, and the junction held 4 bases outside the gene matches. CDR3 nucleotide sequence: TGTGCCAGCTCACCGCAGGGACAGGTCTATGGCTACACCTTC. This gives the protein CASSPQGQVYGYTF.

The chain's CDR3 is CASRLKGYPYGYTF. The CDR3 DNA is TGTGCCAGCAGGCTTAAGGGGTATCCATATGGCTACACCTTC. This chain joins TRBV6-1 and TRBJ1-2; tentatively, D is TRBD1 (5 bases). Germline-derived CDR1 and CDR2 are MNHNS and SASEGT. Trimming took off 6 bases at V and 5 bases at J, with 16 bases between the two ends. The CDR3 loop spans 14 amino acids.

The chain links TRBV6-2 or TRBV6-3 to TRBJ2-7; D is ambiguous. From germline, CDR1 is MNHEY and CDR2 SVGEGT. The CDR3 is 16 amino acids. V shed 9 bases and J shed 0 bases, with 21 bases lying between them. The CDR3 sequence is CASRQSGGPSSYEQYF. The DNA of the CDR3 is TGTGCCAGTCGGCAGTCGGGCGGCCCGAGCTCCTACGAGCAGTACTTC.

CDR3 region: CASSLVETSTDTQYF. CDR3 DNA: TGCGCCAGCAGCTTGGTGGAAACGAGCACAGATACGCAGTATTTT. The chain is built from TRBV5-1 and TRBJ2-3; D is ambiguous. The length of the CDR3 is 15 residues. Germline V gives CDR1 SGHRS, CDR2 YFSETQ. The ends were cut back, 0 bases at V and 0 bases at J, with 8 bases in the middle. The full variable domain, with the rest looked up from reference TRBV5-1 and TRBJ2-3, is KAGVTQTPRYLIKTRGQQVTLSCSPISGHRSVSWYQQTPGQGLQFLFEYFSETQRNKGNFPGRFSGRQFSNSRSEMNVSTLELGDSALYLCASSLVETSTDTQYFGPGTRLTVL.

V is TRBV4-3 and J is TRBJ2-7, with D possibly matching TRBD1 (6 bases). The CDR3 runs 16 residues. The germline gives CDR1 LGHNA, CDR2 YSLEER. The V end lost 0 bases, the J end lost 5 bases, and 17 bases lay between the germline ends. The CDR3 here is CASSQDPTGSVNEQYF. In nucleotides, the CDR3 is TGCGCCAGCAGCCAAGATCCAACAGGGAGTGTGAACGAGCAGTACTTC.

The CDR3 loop reads CASSVGPQEGLVGHEQFF. The CDR3 DNA sequence: TGTGCCAGCAGCGTAGGGCCCCAAGAGGGACTAGTTGGCCATGAGCAGTTCTTC. The rearrangement joins TRBV9 to TRBJ2-1; 8 nucleotides line up with TRBD2. Trimming removed 0 bases from V and 8 bases from J; junction bases left unmatched: 16. CDR1 and CDR2 from the germline V gene are SGDLS and YYNGEE. The CDR3 has 18 residues.

This clonotype was counted only a few times. The J gene is TRBJ2-1, the V gene TRBV4-1; TRBD1 matches at 7 bases. Germline assignment: CDR1 MGHRA and CDR2 YSYEKL. V gave up 3 bases and J gave up 5 bases; unmatched junction bases: 10. This CDR3 has 16 amino acids. This chain's CDR3 is CASSQAIQGSHNEQFF. Written as DNA, the CDR3 is TGCGCCAGCAGCCAGGCAATACAGGGGTCCCACAATGAGCAGTTCTTC.

This clonotype showed up just a few times. V is TRBV10-3 and J is TRBJ1-6; a possible D gene is TRBD1 (5 bases). Germline V gene sequence: CDR1 ENHRY, CDR2 SYGVKD. Trimming left V 4 bases short and J 7 bases short, with 11 bases between. The CDR3 covers 14 residues. CDR3 sequence reads: CAISGPGPNSPLHF. The CDR3 coding sequence is TGTGCCATCAGTGGGCCAGGGCCGAATTCACCCCTCCACTTT.

The chain uses TRBV12-3 or TRBV12-4 and TRBJ2-1; weak D call: TRBD2 (6 bases). The CDR3 totals 16 residues. V was shortened by 3 bases and J by 7 bases, with 19 bases between the two germline ends. The CDR3 protein is CASSFAGRQFGNEQFF. The CDR3, as DNA: TGTGCCAGCAGTTTTGCGGGACGACAATTTGGGAATGAGCAGTTCTTC.

The chain joins TRBV5-6 to TRBJ2-1, with D unclear. Per the germline V gene, CDR1 is SGHDT and CDR2 is YYEEEE. The V and J ends lost 3 bases and 5 bases respectively, with 15 bases between them. This CDR3 is built from 15 residues. For the CDR3, the DNA is TGTGCCAGCAGCTCCCTGGGCTCCGAGAACAATGAGCAGTTCTTC. This translates into CASSSLGSENNEQFF. Together with reference TRBV5-6 and TRBJ2-1, the CDR3 gives the full variable domain: DAGVTQSPTHLIKTRGQQVTLRCSPKSGHDTVSWYQQALGQGPQFIFQYYEEEERQRGNFPDRFSGHQFPNYSSELNVNALLLGDSALYLCASSSLGSENNEQFFGPGTRLTVL.